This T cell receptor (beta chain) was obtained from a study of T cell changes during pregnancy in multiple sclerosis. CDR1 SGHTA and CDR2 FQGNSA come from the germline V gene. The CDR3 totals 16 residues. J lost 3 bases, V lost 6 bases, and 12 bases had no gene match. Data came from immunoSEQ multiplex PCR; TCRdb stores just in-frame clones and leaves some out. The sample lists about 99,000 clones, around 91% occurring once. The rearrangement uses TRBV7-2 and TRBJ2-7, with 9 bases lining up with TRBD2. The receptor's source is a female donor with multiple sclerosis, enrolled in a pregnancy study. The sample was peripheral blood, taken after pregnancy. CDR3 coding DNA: TGTGCCAGCAGGAAAGACTTAGCGGGAGTGTTCTACGAGCAGTACTTC. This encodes CASRKDLAGVFYEQYF. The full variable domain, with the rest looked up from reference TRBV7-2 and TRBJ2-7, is GAGVSQSPSNKVTEKGKDVELRCDPISGHTALYWYRQSLGQGLEFLIYFQGNSAPDKSGLPSDRFSAERTGGSVSTLTIQRTQQEDSAVYLCASRKDLAGVFYEQYFGPGTRLTVT.